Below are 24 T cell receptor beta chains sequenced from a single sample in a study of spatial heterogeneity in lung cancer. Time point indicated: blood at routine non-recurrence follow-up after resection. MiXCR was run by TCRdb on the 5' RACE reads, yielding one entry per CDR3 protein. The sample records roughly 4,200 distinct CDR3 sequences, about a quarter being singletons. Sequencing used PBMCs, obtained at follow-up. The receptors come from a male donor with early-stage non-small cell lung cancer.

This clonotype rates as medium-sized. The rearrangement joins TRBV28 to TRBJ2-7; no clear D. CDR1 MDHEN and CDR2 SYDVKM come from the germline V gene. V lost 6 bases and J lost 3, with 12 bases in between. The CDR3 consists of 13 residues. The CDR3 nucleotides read TGTGCCAGCAGCTTTCCACCCATCTACGAGCAGTACTTC. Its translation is CASSFPPIYEQYF.

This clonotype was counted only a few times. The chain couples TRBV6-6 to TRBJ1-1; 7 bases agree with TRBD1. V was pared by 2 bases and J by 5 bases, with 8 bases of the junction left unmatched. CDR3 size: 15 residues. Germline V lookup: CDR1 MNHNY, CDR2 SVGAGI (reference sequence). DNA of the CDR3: TGTGCCAGCAGTTACAAGGGGGCGCGGGGAACTGAAGCTTTCTTT. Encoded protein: CASSYKGARGTEAFF.

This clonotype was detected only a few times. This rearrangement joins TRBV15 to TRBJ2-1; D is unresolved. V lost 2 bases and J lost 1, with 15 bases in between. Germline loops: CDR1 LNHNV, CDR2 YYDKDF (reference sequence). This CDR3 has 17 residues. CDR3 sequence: CATSRSLAVSSYNEQFF. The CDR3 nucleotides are TGTGCCACCAGCAGATCGCTCGCGGTGTCTTCCTACAATGAGCAGTTCTTC.

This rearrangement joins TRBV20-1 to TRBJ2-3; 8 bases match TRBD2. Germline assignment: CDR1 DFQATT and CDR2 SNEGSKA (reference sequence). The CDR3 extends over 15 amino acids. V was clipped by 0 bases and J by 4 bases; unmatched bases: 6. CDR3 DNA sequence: TGCAGTGCTAGAGATCACGGGGGGGCCCCAGATACGCAGTATTTT. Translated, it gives CSARDHGGAPDTQYF.

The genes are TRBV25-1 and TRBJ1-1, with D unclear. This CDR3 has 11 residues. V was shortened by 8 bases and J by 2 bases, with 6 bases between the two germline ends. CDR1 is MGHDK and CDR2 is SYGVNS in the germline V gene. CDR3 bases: TGTGCCAGCTCAAGAAACACTGAAGCTTTCTTT. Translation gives CASSRNTEAFF.

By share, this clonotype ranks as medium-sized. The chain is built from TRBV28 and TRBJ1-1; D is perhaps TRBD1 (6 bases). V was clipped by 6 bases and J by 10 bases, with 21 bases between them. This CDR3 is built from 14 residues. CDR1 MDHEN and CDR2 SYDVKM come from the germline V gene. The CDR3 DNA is TGTGCCAGCAGCTTCAGCAGGGGCGTCGTAGGAGCTTTCTTT. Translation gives CASSFSRGVVGAFF. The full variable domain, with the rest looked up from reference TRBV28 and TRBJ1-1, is DVKVTQSSRYLVKRTGEKVFLECVQDMDHENMFWYRQDPGLGLRLIYFSYDVKMKEKGDIPEGYSVSREKKERFSLILESASTNQTSMYLCASSFSRGVVGAFFGQGTRLTVV.

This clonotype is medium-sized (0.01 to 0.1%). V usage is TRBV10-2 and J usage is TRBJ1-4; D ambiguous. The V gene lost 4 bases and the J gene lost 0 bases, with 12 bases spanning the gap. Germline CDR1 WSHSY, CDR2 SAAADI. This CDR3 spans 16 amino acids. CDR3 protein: CASSGTEPPTNEKLFF. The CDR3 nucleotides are TGCGCCAGCAGTGGTACGGAGCCACCAACTAATGAAAAACTGTTTTTT.

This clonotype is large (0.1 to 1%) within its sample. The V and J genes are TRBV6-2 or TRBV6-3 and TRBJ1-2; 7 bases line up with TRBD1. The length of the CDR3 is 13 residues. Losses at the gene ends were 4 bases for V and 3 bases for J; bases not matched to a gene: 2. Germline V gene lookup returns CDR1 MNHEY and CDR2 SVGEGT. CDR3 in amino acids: CASSFTGDYGYTF. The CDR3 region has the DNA TGTGCCAGCAGTTTTACAGGGGACTATGGCTACACCTTC.

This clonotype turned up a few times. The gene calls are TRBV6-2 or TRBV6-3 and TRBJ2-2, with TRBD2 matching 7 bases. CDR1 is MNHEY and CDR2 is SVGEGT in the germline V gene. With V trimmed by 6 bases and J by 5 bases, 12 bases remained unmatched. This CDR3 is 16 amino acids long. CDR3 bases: TGTGCCAGCAGCCCCTTCGGCCCCGGGGGGACCGGGGAGCTGTTTTTT. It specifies CASSPFGPGGTGELFF.

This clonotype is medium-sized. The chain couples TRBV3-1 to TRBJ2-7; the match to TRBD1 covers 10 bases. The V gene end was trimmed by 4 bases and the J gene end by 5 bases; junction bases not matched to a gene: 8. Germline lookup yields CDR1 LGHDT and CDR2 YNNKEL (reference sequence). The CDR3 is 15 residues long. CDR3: CASSPGQGTSDEQYF. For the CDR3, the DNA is TGTGCCAGCAGCCCGGGACAGGGGACTTCCGACGAGCAGTACTTC.

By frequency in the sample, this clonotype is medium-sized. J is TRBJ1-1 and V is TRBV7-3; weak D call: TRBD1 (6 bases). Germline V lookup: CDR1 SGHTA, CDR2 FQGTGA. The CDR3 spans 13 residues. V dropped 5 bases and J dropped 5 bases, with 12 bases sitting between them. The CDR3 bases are TGTGCCAGCAGCGAAAACAGGGAGACTGAAGCTTTCTTT. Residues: CASSENRETEAFF.

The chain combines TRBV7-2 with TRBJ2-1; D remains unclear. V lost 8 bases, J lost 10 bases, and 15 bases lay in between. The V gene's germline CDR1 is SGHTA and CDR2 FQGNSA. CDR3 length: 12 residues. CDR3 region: CASGRASPEQFF. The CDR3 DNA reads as TGTGCCAGCGGGCGCGCGTCTCCGGAGCAGTTCTTC. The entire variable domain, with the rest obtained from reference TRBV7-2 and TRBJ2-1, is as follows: GAGVSQSPSNKVTEKGKDVELRCDPISGHTALYWYRQSLGQGLEFLIYFQGNSAPDKSGLPSDRFSAERTGGSVSTLTIQRTQQEDSAVYLCASGRASPEQFFGPGTRLTVL.

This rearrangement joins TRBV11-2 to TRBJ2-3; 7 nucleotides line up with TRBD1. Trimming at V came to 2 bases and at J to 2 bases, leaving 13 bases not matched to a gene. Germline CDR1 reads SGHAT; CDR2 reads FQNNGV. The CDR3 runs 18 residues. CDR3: CASSLSLPTGLNTDTQYF. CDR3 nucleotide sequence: TGTGCCAGCAGCTTATCTCTTCCGACAGGGCTTAACACAGATACGCAGTATTTT.

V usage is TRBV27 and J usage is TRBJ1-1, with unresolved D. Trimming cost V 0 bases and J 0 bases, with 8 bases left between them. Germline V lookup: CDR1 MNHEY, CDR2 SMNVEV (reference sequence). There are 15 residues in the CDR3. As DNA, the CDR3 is TGTGCCAGCAGTTTATCACAGTCTATGAACACTGAAGCTTTCTTT. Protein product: CASSLSQSMNTEAFF.

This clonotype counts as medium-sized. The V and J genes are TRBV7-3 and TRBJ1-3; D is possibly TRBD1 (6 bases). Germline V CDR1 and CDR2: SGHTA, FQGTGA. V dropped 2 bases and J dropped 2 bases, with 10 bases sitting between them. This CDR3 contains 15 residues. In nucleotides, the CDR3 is TGTGCCAGCAGCTTACTGGGGGCGCCTGGAAACACCATATATTTT. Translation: CASSLLGAPGNTIYF.

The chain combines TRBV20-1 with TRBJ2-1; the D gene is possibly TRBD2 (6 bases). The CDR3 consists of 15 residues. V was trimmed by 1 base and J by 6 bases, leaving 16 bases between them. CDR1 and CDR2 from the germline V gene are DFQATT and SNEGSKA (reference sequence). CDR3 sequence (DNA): TGCAGTGCTAGAGCATGGGACCGGAGGGGCAATGAGCAGTTCTTC. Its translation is CSARAWDRRGNEQFF.

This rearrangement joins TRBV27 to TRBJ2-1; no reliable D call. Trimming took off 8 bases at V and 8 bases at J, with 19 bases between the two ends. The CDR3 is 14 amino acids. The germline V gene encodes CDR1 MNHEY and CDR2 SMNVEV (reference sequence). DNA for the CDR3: TGTGCCAGCTTTACATGGGATCGGGCTGATGAGCAGTTCTTC. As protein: CASFTWDRADEQFF.

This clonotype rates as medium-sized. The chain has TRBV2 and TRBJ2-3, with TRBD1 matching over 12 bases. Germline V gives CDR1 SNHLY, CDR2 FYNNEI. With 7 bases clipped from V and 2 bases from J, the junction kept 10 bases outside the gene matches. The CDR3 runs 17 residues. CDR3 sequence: CASTRSGTGGFTDTQYF. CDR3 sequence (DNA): TGTGCCAGCACTAGATCCGGGACAGGGGGCTTCACAGATACGCAGTATTTT.

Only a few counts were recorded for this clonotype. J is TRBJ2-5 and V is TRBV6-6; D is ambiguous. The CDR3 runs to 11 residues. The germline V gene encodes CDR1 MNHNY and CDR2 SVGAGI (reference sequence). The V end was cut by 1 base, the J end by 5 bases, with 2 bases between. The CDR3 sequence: CASSYLETQYF. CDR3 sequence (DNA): TGTGCCAGCAGTTACTTGGAGACCCAGTACTTC.

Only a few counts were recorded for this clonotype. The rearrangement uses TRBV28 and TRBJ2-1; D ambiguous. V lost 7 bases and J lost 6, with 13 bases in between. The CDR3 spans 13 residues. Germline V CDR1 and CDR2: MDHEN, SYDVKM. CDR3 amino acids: CASTRADANEQFF. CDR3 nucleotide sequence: TGTGCCAGCACCCGGGCTGACGCCAATGAGCAGTTCTTC. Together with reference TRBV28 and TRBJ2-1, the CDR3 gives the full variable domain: DVKVTQSSRYLVKRTGEKVFLECVQDMDHENMFWYRQDPGLGLRLIYFSYDVKMKEKGDIPEGYSVSREKKERFSLILESASTNQTSMYLCASTRADANEQFFGPGTRLTVL.

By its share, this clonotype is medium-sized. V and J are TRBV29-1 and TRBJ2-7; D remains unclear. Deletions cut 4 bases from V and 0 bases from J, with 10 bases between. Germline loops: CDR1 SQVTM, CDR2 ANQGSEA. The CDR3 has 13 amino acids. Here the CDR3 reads CSVGYYASYEQYF. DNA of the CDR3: TGCAGCGTTGGTTACTACGCCTCCTACGAGCAGTACTTC.

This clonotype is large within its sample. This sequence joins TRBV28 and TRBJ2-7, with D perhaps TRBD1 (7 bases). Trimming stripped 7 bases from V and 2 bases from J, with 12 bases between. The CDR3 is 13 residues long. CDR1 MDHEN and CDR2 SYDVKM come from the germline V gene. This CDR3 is CASMPRGAYEQYF. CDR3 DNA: TGTGCCAGCATGCCCAGGGGGGCCTACGAGCAGTACTTC. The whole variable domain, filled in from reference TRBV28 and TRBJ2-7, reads DVKVTQSSRYLVKRTGEKVFLECVQDMDHENMFWYRQDPGLGLRLIYFSYDVKMKEKGDIPEGYSVSREKKERFSLILESASTNQTSMYLCASMPRGAYEQYFGPGTRLTVT.

CDR3 bases: TGCGCCAGCAGTGGACAAGCGAACACTGAAGCTTTCTTT. Translation gives CASSGQANTEAFF. This sequence joins TRBV10-1 and TRBJ1-1; D is undetermined. The germline gives CDR1 WNHNN, CDR2 SYGVQD (reference sequence). V lost 4 bases to trimming and J lost 1 base, with 7 bases between them. The CDR3 covers 13 residues.

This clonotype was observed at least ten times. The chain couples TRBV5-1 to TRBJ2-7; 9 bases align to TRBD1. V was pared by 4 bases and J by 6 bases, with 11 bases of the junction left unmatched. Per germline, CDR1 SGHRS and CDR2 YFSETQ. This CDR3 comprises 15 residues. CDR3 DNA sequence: TGCGCCAGCAGCCCGGACGGGGACAGGGATAGCGAGCAGTACTTC. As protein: CASSPDGDRDSEQYF.